These T cell receptor beta chains were read from a single sample in a study of somatic mutations in cytotoxic T cells in rheumatoid arthritis. Libraries were prepared by immunoSEQ multiplex PCR; TCRdb keeps only in-frame clonotypes and omits some of them. This table holds more than 35,000 clones, under 90% found once. Sequencing was performed on CD8+ T cells sorted from blood. The receptors here all came from a man between 35 and 55 years old in good health. The CDR3 runs from the conserved cysteine through the conserved F or W. The order of the fields is clone size, V gene, J gene, D gene, CDR3 DNA, CDR3 protein. The D gene is left open where the match is weak. Size is omitted from some rows. Given values are once, few, many or a class for expanded clones.

-	TRBV23-1	TRBJ2-3	-	TGCGCCAGCCTAAATTGGCGGGATACGCAGTATTTT	CASLNWRDTQYF
-	TRBV27	TRBJ1-1	TRBD1	TGTGCCAGCAGTTCCCCATTCGACAGGGCCACTGAAGCTTTCTTT	CASSSPFDRATEAFF
-	TRBV27	TRBJ2-7	-	TGTGCCAGCAGTTTACGTTTCGGGCCCTACGAGCAGTACTTC	CASSLRFGPYEQYF
-	TRBV4-2	TRBJ1-4	TRBD1	TGTGCCAGCAGGGGACAGGCCACAACTAATGAAAAACTGTTTTTT	CASRGQATTNEKLFF
few	TRBV9	TRBJ1-1	-	TGTGCCAGCAGCGTAAAAACGAACACTGAAGCTTTCTTT	CASSVKTNTEAFF
-	TRBV4-2	TRBJ2-7	-	TGTGCCAGCAGCCAAACGACAGGCTCCTACGAGCAGTACTTC	CASSQTTGSYEQYF
-	TRBV11-2	TRBJ2-1	TRBD2	TGTGCCAGCAGCTTAGTGCGGACTAGCGGGAGCACCGCCTACAATGAGCAGTTCTTC	CASSLVRTSGSTAYNEQFF
-	TRBV27	TRBJ2-1	-	TGTGCCAGCAGTTTATCGTCGGGCAATGAGCAGTTCTTC	CASSLSSGNEQFF
-	TRBV5-1	TRBJ2-7	TRBD2	TGCGCCAGCAGCCTTTCTAGCGGGAGGATAACCTACGAGCAGTACTTC	CASSLSSGRITYEQYF
-	TRBV2	TRBJ1-2	-	TGTGCCATTAAGTCGGGCAGGAACTATGGCTACACCTTC	CAIKSGRNYGYTF
-	TRBV10-2	TRBJ2-3	-	TGCGCCCTCGGCGGGGTGGCAGATACGCAGTATTTT	CALGGVADTQYF
once	TRBV4-3	TRBJ2-7	TRBD2	TGCGCCAGCAGCCCCGAGCGGGGCGACTACGAGCAGTACTTC	CASSPERGDYEQYF
-	TRBV19	TRBJ2-7	TRBD1	TGTGCCAGTAGTCCGGGACAGGGCACCTACGAGCAGTACTTC	CASSPGQGTYEQYF
-	TRBV9	TRBJ2-7	-	TGTGCCAGCAGCGTAGGCGGTAGCGGATACGAGCAGTACTTC	CASSVGGSGYEQYF
-	TRBV13	TRBJ2-7	-	TGTGCCAGCAGCCTCCTCTCAGGTAGCTACGAGCAGTACTTC	CASSLLSGSYEQYF
-	TRBV7-9	TRBJ1-1	-	TGTGCCAGCAGCTTTATGAACACTGAAGCTTTCTTT	CASSFMNTEAFF
-	TRBV27	TRBJ1-5	-	TGTGCCAGCAGTCCCCAGCGGAAGGATCAGCCCCAGCATTTT	CASSPQRKDQPQHF
-	TRBV28	TRBJ1-1	-	TGTGCCAGCAGTTTTAGACCGAGCACTGAAGCTTTCTTT	CASSFRPSTEAFF
-	TRBV7-2	TRBJ2-2	TRBD2	TGTGCCAGCAGTGGGACTACCCCATATGGGGAGCTGTTTTTT	CASSGTTPYGELFF
-	TRBV29-1	TRBJ2-7	-	TGCAGCGTCGACAGGTTATCCTCCTACGAGCAGTACTTC	CSVDRLSSYEQYF
once	TRBV5-1	TRBJ2-1	-	TGCGCCAGCAGCTTGGTATATCAGGGGGGTATAGATGAGCAGTTCTTC	CASSLVYQGGIDEQFF
-	TRBV4-1	TRBJ2-1	TRBD1	TGCGCCAGCAGCCACCGACAGGGGGCGCGTTACAATGAGCAGTTCTTC	CASSHRQGARYNEQFF
-	TRBV27	TRBJ2-7	TRBD1	TGTGCCAGCAGTTTAACCGGGACAGGGACCACCACCTACGAGCAGTACTTC	CASSLTGTGTTTYEQYF
-	TRBV4-1	TRBJ2-7	-	TGCGCCAGCAGCCAAGTTTCATCTTTATACGAGCAGTACTTC	CASSQVSSLYEQYF
once	TRBV4-1	TRBJ2-1	TRBD2	TGCGCCAGCAGCCATTATAGCGGGAGGGTAGTCGATGAGCAGTTCTTC	CASSHYSGRVVDEQFF
-	TRBV19	TRBJ1-1	-	TGTGCCAGTAGTGGGGCGGGTACTGAAGCTTTCTTT	CASSGAGTEAFF
-	TRBV14	TRBJ2-7	TRBD2	TGTGCCAGCAGCCAAGGCGGGAGGACCTACGAGCAGTACTTC	CASSQGGRTYEQYF
few	TRBV7-9	TRBJ1-5	TRBD1	TGTGCCAGCAGCTCGTCCGGGACAGCCTATTATCAGCCCCAGCATTTT	CASSSSGTAYYQPQHF
-	TRBV7-2	TRBJ2-2	-	TGTGCCAGCAGCTCTAAGACCGGGGAGCTGTTTTTT	CASSSKTGELFF
-	TRBV4-1	TRBJ1-2	TRBD1	TGCGCCAGCAGCCAACAGGGGGTGGGTGGCTACACCTTC	CASSQQGVGGYTF
once	TRBV27	TRBJ2-1	TRBD1	TGTGCCAGCAGTTTATGGGACAGGGGGAATAATGAGCAGTTCTTC	CASSLWDRGNNEQFF
once	TRBV10-1	TRBJ2-1	-	TGCGCCAGCAGTGAGAGGGCCCCGGGGGATGAGCAGTTCTTC	CASSERAPGDEQFF
-	TRBV4-2	TRBJ2-3	TRBD2	TGTGCCAGCATCGAGACTAGCGGGAGTCGGGGGACGAATACGCAGTATTTT	CASIETSGSRGTNTQYF
-	TRBV6-6	TRBJ2-7	-	TGTGCCAGCAGTTACTCGGCTAGCTCCTACGAGCAGTACTTC	CASSYSASSYEQYF
-	TRBV5-1	TRBJ2-7	-	TGCGCCAGCAGCCCCGGGACCTTAACCTACGAGCAGTACTTC	CASSPGTLTYEQYF
few	TRBV7-9	TRBJ1-1	-	TGTGCCAGCAGTATGAGCCAGGGTATGAACACTGAAGCTTTCTTT	CASSMSQGMNTEAFF
once	TRBV29-1	TRBJ1-2	-	TGCAGCGTTGCGCCCCCCTCAGAAGGCTACACCTTC	CSVAPPSEGYTF
-	TRBV7-2	TRBJ2-7	TRBD2	TGTGCCAGCAGCTTAAGCGGGACCTACGAGCAGTACTTC	CASSLSGTYEQYF
-	TRBV5-1	TRBJ1-2	TRBD1	TGCGCCAGCATTCCCCCAGGGGGGGACTATGGCTACACCTTC	CASIPPGGDYGYTF
few	TRBV29-1	TRBJ2-7	TRBD2	TGCAGCGTTGAACTAGCGGACTACGAGCAGTACTTC	CSVELADYEQYF
-	TRBV11-2	TRBJ2-7	-	TGTGCCAGCAGCTTAGGCGGGATGGGGGTACCTTTAACCTACGAGCAGTACTTC	CASSLGGMGVPLTYEQYF
-	TRBV20-1	TRBJ1-1	-	TGCAGTGCTAGGGAGTACACTGAAGCTTTCTTT	CSAREYTEAFF
-	TRBV28	TRBJ2-1	TRBD2	TGTGCCAGCAGTTCCCGACTAGCGGGGGATGGCGAGCAGTTCTTC	CASSSRLAGDGEQFF
once	TRBV7-9	TRBJ2-3	-	TGTGCCAGCAGCCACCAAGGGGACGACACAGATACGCAGTATTTT	CASSHQGDDTDTQYF
-	TRBV28	TRBJ2-7	-	TGTGCCAGCAGTTTTGGCGGACAGATATACGAGCAGTACTTC	CASSFGGQIYEQYF
few	TRBV19	TRBJ1-5	-	TGTGCCAGTAGTGCAGGGTTGTTGAATCAGCCCCAGCATTTT	CASSAGLLNQPQHF
few	TRBV27	TRBJ1-1	TRBD1	TGTGCCAGCAGGAGACAGGGCACTGAAGCTTTCTTT	CASRRQGTEAFF
-	TRBV28	TRBJ1-1	-	TGTGCCAGCACTTTCAGAGACACCGGCAGGCTGAACACTGAAGCTTTCTTT	CASTFRDTGRLNTEAFF
-	TRBV27	TRBJ2-5	-	TGTGCCAGCGGCCTAAAAGAGACCCAGTACTTC	CASGLKETQYF
once	TRBV28	TRBJ2-4	-	TGTGCCAGCAGCAGCATAGCCAAAAACATTCAGTACTTC	CASSSIAKNIQYF
-	TRBV29-1	TRBJ2-2	-	TGCAGTGTTCCACGAAACACCGGGGAGCTGTTTTTT	CSVPRNTGELFF
-	TRBV13	TRBJ1-2	-	TGTGCCAGCAGCTCAGGCGGGGTCTATGGCTACACCTTC	CASSSGGVYGYTF
-	TRBV11-2	TRBJ2-1	-	TGTGCCAGCAGCTTATTGGGCCCAGCCAATGAGCAGTTCTTC	CASSLLGPANEQFF
-	TRBV5-4	TRBJ2-7	-	TGTGCCAGCAGCGAAGGCGGACAAATATACGAGCAGTACTTC	CASSEGGQIYEQYF